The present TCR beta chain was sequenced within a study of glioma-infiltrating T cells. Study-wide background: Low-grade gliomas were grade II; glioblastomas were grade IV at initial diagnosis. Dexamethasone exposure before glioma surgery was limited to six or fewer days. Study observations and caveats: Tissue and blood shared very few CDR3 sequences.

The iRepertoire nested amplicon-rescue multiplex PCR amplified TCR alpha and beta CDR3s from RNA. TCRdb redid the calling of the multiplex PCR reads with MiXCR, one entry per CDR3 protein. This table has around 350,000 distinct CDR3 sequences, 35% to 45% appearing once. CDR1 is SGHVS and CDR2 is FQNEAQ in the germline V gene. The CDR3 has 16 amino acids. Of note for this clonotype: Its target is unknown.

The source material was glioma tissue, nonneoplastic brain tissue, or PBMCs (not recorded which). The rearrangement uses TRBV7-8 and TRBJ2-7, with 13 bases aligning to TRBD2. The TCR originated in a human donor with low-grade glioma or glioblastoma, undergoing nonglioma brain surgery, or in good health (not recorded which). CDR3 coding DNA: TGTGTTAGCAGCTTAGCACTAGCGGGAGGGCCTTACGAGCAGTACTTC. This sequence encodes CVSSLALAGGPYEQYF.